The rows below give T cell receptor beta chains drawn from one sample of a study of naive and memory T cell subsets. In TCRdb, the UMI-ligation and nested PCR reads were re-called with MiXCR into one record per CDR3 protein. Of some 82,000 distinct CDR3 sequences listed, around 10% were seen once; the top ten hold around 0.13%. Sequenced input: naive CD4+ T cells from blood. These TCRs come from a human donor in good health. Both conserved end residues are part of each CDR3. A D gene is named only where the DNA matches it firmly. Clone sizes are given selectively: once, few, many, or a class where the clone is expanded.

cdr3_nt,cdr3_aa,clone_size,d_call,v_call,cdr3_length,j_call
TGTGCCAGCAGCAACGACAGGGATTTAGAGACCCAGTACTTC,CASSNDRDLETQYF,many,TRBD1,TRBV13,14,TRBJ2-5
TGCAGCGTTGTATCTGCGGCTGAAGCTTTCTTT,CSVVSAAEAFF,-,-,TRBV29-1,11,TRBJ1-1
TGCGCCAGCAGCCAAGGGTCCGGGGTCTACGAGCAGTACTTC,CASSQGSGVYEQYF,-,-,TRBV4-1,14,TRBJ2-7
TGCAGTGCTGTCGACAGGGGACGGGGTACTGAAGCTTTCTTT,CSAVDRGRGTEAFF,-,TRBD1,TRBV20-1,14,TRBJ1-1
TGTGCCATCAGTGAGCTGCCACGCACAGATACGCAGTATTTT,CAISELPRTDTQYF,-,-,TRBV10-3,14,TRBJ2-3
TGTGCCAGCAGTCTAGCGGGTAACTCCTACGAGCAGTACTTC,CASSLAGNSYEQYF,few,TRBD2,TRBV4-2,14,TRBJ2-7
TGTGCCAGCTCACCATTTTACGGAGACACCGGGGAGCTGTTTTTT,CASSPFYGDTGELFF,many,-,TRBV18,15,TRBJ2-2
TGTGCCAGCAGTCTACAGGGGACTAACACTGAAGCTTTCTTT,CASSLQGTNTEAFF,-,TRBD1,TRBV6-6,14,TRBJ1-1
TGCAGTGCCAGACGTGGACAGGGCCTCCACTTT,CSARRGQGLHF,-,TRBD1,TRBV20-1,11,TRBJ1-6
TGCAGCGTTGCGGGCAGGCACACAGATACGCAGTATTTT,CSVAGRHTDTQYF,many,-,TRBV29-1,13,TRBJ2-3
TGTGCCAGCCAGAGGGCGGGGGCCTTGGATGAGCAGTTCTTC,CASQRAGALDEQFF,many,-,TRBV7-2,14,TRBJ2-1
TGTGCCAGCAGTAAACCTACAGGGCAGGGGAACATTCAGTACTTC,CASSKPTGQGNIQYF,-,-,TRBV6-5,15,TRBJ2-4
TGTGCCAGCAGCTATACCGGGACTAGGGACACCGGGGAGCTGTTTTTT,CASSYTGTRDTGELFF,-,TRBD2,TRBV3-1,16,TRBJ2-2
TGTGCCACCGGAGACACCGGGGAGCTGTTTTTT,CATGDTGELFF,few,-,TRBV6-2/TRBV6-3,11,TRBJ2-2
TGTGCCAGCAGCCGTTGGGGGATTGGCACTGAAGCTTTCTTT,CASSRWGIGTEAFF,few,-,TRBV7-2,14,TRBJ1-1
TGTGCCAGCAGCCCCGGGGAGGGGCGTGCTTTCTTT,CASSPGEGRAFF,-,-,TRBV7-9,12,TRBJ1-1
TGTGCCAGCAGTTGGGATAGGGGGGGTCAGCCCCAGCATTTT,CASSWDRGGQPQHF,-,-,TRBV28,14,TRBJ1-5
TGCAGCGCCGGACTGACCAATCAGCCCCAGCATTTT,CSAGLTNQPQHF,many,-,TRBV29-1,12,TRBJ1-5
TGTGCCAGCAGTCCCGGGTCCCACGAGCAGTACTTC,CASSPGSHEQYF,few,-,TRBV7-2,12,TRBJ2-7
TGTGCCAGCAGTTACCTAGGAGGAGTCGCTGAAGCTTTCTTT,CASSYLGGVAEAFF,-,-,TRBV6-2/TRBV6-3,14,TRBJ1-1
TGTGCCAGCAGCTTTGTCGACCGCGCCTACGAGCAGTACTTC,CASSFVDRAYEQYF,many,-,TRBV5-5,14,TRBJ2-7
TGTGCCAGCAGTTCCGGACTAGCGGGAACGAGGGGAACCAAAAACATTCAGTACTTC,CASSSGLAGTRGTKNIQYF,-,TRBD2,TRBV6-2/TRBV6-3,19,TRBJ2-4
TGTGCCAGTAGTATTGGGGACTCGACATACGAGCAGTACTTC,CASSIGDSTYEQYF,many,-,TRBV19,14,TRBJ2-7
TGCAGTGCTAGAGAAGGACAGGCCAATGAGCAGTTCTTC,CSAREGQANEQFF,-,TRBD1,TRBV20-1,13,TRBJ2-1
TGCGCCAGCAGCTTGGGTGGAAATAATTCACCCCTCCACTTT,CASSLGGNNSPLHF,-,-,TRBV5-1,14,TRBJ1-6
TGTGCCAGCAGTTACTTGGGCGCTGGGGCCAACGTCCTGACTTTC,CASSYLGAGANVLTF,few,-,TRBV6-5,15,TRBJ2-6
TGTGCCAGCTCACCGGGACAGGGGACGACCGCTGAAGCTTTCTTT,CASSPGQGTTAEAFF,-,TRBD1,TRBV18,15,TRBJ1-1
TGCGCCAGCAGCTTGGGCGGGGATACGCAGTATTTT,CASSLGGDTQYF,many,-,TRBV5-1,12,TRBJ2-3
TGTGCCACCAGCAGAGATTGGGACAGCCAGAAAGGCTACACCTTC,CATSRDWDSQKGYTF,few,TRBD1,TRBV15,15,TRBJ1-2
TGTGCCAGCAGTGAGAAGAGCGGGACGAACACCGGGGAGCTGTTTTTT,CASSEKSGTNTGELFF,-,TRBD2,TRBV6-1,16,TRBJ2-2
TGTGCCAGCAGCCTCCCCTGGACTAGCCGGTCCGGGGAGCTGTTTTTT,CASSLPWTSRSGELFF,few,TRBD2,TRBV7-8,16,TRBJ2-2
TGTGCCAGCAGCCCGAGGACAGTCCTGAACACTGAAGCTTTCTTT,CASSPRTVLNTEAFF,-,-,TRBV28,15,TRBJ1-1
TGTGCCAGCAGTGTCCCCTCCACAGATACGCAGTATTTT,CASSVPSTDTQYF,many,-,TRBV25-1,13,TRBJ2-3